This TCR beta chain was recovered during a study of graft-versus-host responses after intestinal transplantation. In the case of this clone: Its target is not known.

The table came from immunoSEQ multiplex PCR; TCRdb's copy has only in-frame clones and leaves some out. The table has tens of thousands of clones, roughly 96% seen once. This TCR came from a human donor who was the organ donor for an intestinal transplant. This sample comprised unstimulated CD8+ T cells sorted from spleen or lymph node cells, obtained before transplant.

The CDR3 region is CAWSLHLRGLNTEAFF. The CDR3 bases are TGTGCCTGGAGTCTGCACCTCAGGGGGCTGAACACTGAAGCTTTCTTT. The chain has TRBV30 and TRBJ1-1, with TRBD1 identical over 8 bases. The CDR3 consists of 16 residues. Germline V gives CDR1 GTSNPN, CDR2 SVGIG (reference sequence). Losses at the gene ends were 2 bases for V and 0 bases for J; bases not matched to a gene: 8.